A single sample gave rise to the 25 T cell receptor beta chains below, sequenced in a study. Data came from immunoSEQ multiplex PCR; TCRdb stores just in-frame clones and leaves some out. The data contain 60,000 to 75,000 clones, roughly 93% of them singletons. Sequenced: PBMCs. The receptors here all came from a man aged 35-49 years with rheumatoid arthritis.

The chain links TRBV11-2 to TRBJ1-4; D gene uncertain. Germline assignment: CDR1 SGHAT and CDR2 FQNNGV. This CDR3 has 12 amino acids. The V and J ends lost 5 bases and 11 bases respectively, with 12 bases between them. The CDR3 region is CASSPGMSKLFF. In DNA form, the CDR3 reads TGTGCCAGCAGCCCTGGGATGAGTAAACTGTTTTTT.

The sample holds one count of this clone. V usage is TRBV19 and J usage is TRBJ2-6, with unresolved D. Germline V CDR1 and CDR2: LNHDA, SQIVND (reference sequence). The V end lost 3 bases, the J end lost 0 bases, and 6 bases lay between the germline ends. The CDR3 runs 15 residues. In DNA, the CDR3 is TGTGCCAGTAGTATTCCCAGCTCTGGGGCCAACGTCCTGACTTTC. It translates to CASSIPSSGANVLTF.

The chain uses TRBV3-1 (or the pseudogene TRBV3-2) and TRBJ1-2; 9 bases line up with TRBD1. Germline CDR1 LGHDT, CDR2 YNNKEL (reference sequence). This CDR3 comprises 14 residues. V lost 1 base, J lost 5 bases, and 2 bases stayed unmatched. The CDR3 loop reads CASSQGTGDYGYTF. CDR3 sequence (DNA): TGTGCCAGCAGCCAAGGGACAGGGGATTATGGCTACACCTTC.

The chain carries TRBV28 and TRBJ2-2; 8 nucleotides match TRBD1. The trim removed 6 bases at V and 8 bases at J, leaving 11 bases unmatched. This CDR3 is built from 15 residues. The V gene's germline CDR1 is MDHEN and CDR2 SYDVKM. CDR3 amino acids: CASRSGTGARGELFF. In DNA, the CDR3 is TGTGCCAGCAGATCCGGGACAGGAGCCCGAGGGGAGCTGTTTTTT. The full variable domain, with the rest looked up from reference TRBV28 and TRBJ2-2, is DVKVTQSSRYLVKRTGEKVFLECVQDMDHENMFWYRQDPGLGLRLIYFSYDVKMKEKGDIPEGYSVSREKKERFSLILESASTNQTSMYLCASRSGTGARGELFFGEGSRLTVL.

This clone came up once. This rearrangement joins TRBV6-2 or TRBV6-3 to TRBJ2-3; weak D call: TRBD1 (6 bases). V lost 5 bases, J lost 4 bases, and 16 bases lay in between. Per the germline V gene, CDR1 is MNHEY and CDR2 is SVGEGT. The CDR3 spans 15 residues. This chain's CDR3 is CASSDPGQKPDTQYF. The CDR3 region has the DNA TGTGCCAGCAGTGATCCGGGACAAAAACCAGATACGCAGTATTTT.

The CDR3 nucleotides read TGTGCCAGCAGCACCGGGGGGAACTCTGGAAACACCATATATTTT. This encodes CASSTGGNSGNTIYF. The chain has TRBV6-6 and TRBJ1-3, with D possibly TRBD1 on 5 matching bases. This CDR3 spans 15 amino acids. V was clipped by 6 bases and J by 0 bases, with 12 bases between them. Germline assignment: CDR1 MNHNY and CDR2 SVGAGI (reference sequence).

V gene TRBV9 combines with J gene TRBJ2-6; D is uncertain. This CDR3 spans 14 amino acids. Germline CDR1 and CDR2: SGDLS and YYNGEE. Trimming removed 3 bases at V and 0 bases at J, with 4 bases between. The chain's CDR3 is CASSAGSGANVLTF. The CDR3 nucleotides are TGTGCCAGCAGCGCCGGCTCTGGGGCCAACGTCCTGACTTTC. Together with reference TRBV9 and TRBJ2-6, the CDR3 gives the full variable domain: DSGVTQTPKHLITATGQRVTLRCSPRSGDLSVYWYQQSLDQGLQFLIQYYNGEERAKGNILERFSAQQFPDLHSELNLSSLELGDSALYFCASSAGSGANVLTFGAGSRLTVL.

The rearrangement uses TRBV9 and TRBJ2-3, with D tentatively TRBD1 or TRBD2 (6 bases each). This CDR3 is 21 amino acids long. Looked up from germline, CDR1 is SGDLS and CDR2 is YYNGEE. Trimming removed 1 base at V and 2 bases at J, with 29 bases between. This CDR3 reads CASSVNPPHHFVGGHTDTQYF. CDR3 bases: TGTGCCAGCAGCGTAAACCCCCCGCACCATTTCGTTGGGGGGCACACAGATACGCAGTATTTT.

The V and J genes are TRBV29-1 and TRBJ1-1; D gene unclear. This CDR3 comprises 13 residues. Trimming left V 8 bases short and J 0 bases short, with 13 bases between. Germline V gene sequence: CDR1 SQVTM, CDR2 ANQGSEA. This CDR3 reads CSTDGSLNTEAFF. The CDR3 DNA follows: TGCAGCACCGACGGCTCCCTGAACACTGAAGCTTTCTTT.

The rearrangement uses TRBV28 and TRBJ1-2; weak D call: TRBD1 (5 bases). The CDR3 extends over 14 amino acids. V lost 6 bases and J 4 bases, leaving 15 bases between the germline ends. Germline V lookup: CDR1 MDHEN, CDR2 SYDVKM. CDR3 nucleotide sequence: TGTGCCAGCAGGTGGACATCCAATTCCTATGGCTACACCTTC. Protein sequence: CASRWTSNSYGYTF.

The V gene is TRBV7-9, the J gene TRBJ2-1; 9 bases agree with TRBD1. Germline CDR1 reads SEHNR; CDR2 reads FQNEAQ (reference sequence). V shed 4 bases and J 2 bases; nucleotides not matched to a gene: 9. The CDR3 has 17 amino acids. CDR3 protein: CASSSLRRQGAYNEQFF. The CDR3 region has the DNA TGTGCCAGCAGCTCATTACGTCGACAGGGGGCCTACAATGAGCAGTTCTTC.

J is TRBJ2-2 and V is TRBV7-3, with D uncertain. Germline CDR1 SGHTA, CDR2 FQGTGA. The CDR3 loop spans 12 amino acids. Trimming took off 1 base at V and 3 bases at J, with 0 bases between the two ends. CDR3 in DNA: TGTGCCAGCAGCTTAAACACCGGGGAGCTGTTTTTT. This gives the protein CASSLNTGELFF.

This clone was picked up a small number of times. At the DNA level, this CDR3 is encoded by other sequences in the same sample as well. The V gene is TRBV27, the J gene TRBJ2-7; no definite D call. CDR1 and CDR2 from the germline V gene are MNHEY and SMNVEV (reference sequence). Trimming shortened V by 2 bases and J by 3 bases, and 2 bases separated the two germline ends. The CDR3 contains 11 residues. This CDR3 reads CASSLGYEQYF. CDR3 nucleotides: TGTGCCAGCAGTTTAGGCTACGAGCAGTACTTC.

The V call is TRBV11-2, the J call TRBJ2-5; the D is unclear. The CDR3 is 16 residues long. Trimming took off 0 bases at V and 5 bases at J, with 16 bases between the two ends. In germline, CDR1 is SGHAT, CDR2 FQNNGV. The CDR3 is CASSLEVVQVWETQYF. The CDR3 DNA sequence: TGTGCCAGCAGCTTAGAAGTCGTACAAGTTTGGGAGACCCAGTACTTC.

The chain uses TRBV7-9 and TRBJ2-1, with D possibly being TRBD1 or TRBD2 (5 bases each). This CDR3 is built from 13 residues. Germline V gives CDR1 SEHNR, CDR2 FQNEAQ (reference sequence). The ends were cut back, 0 bases at V and 6 bases at J, with 6 bases in the middle. Written as DNA, the CDR3 is TGTGCCAGCAGCTTAGCGGGGACCAATGAGCAGTTCTTC. It yields the protein CASSLAGTNEQFF.

This clone was counted once. J is TRBJ2-6 and V is TRBV7-9, with D perhaps given as TRBD1 or TRBD2 (5 bases each). Germline V gene lookup returns CDR1 SEHNR and CDR2 FQNEAQ (reference sequence). V lost 5 bases to trimming and J lost 3 bases, with 17 bases between them. The CDR3 runs 17 residues. CDR3 nucleotides: TGTGCCAGCAGCCCCGGGACGGGTTTTGTTGGGGCCAACGTCCTGACTTTC. Residues: CASSPGTGFVGANVLTF.

J is TRBJ1-6 and V is TRBV12-3 or TRBV12-4, with unresolved D. The CDR3 totals 13 residues. V lost 4 bases, J lost 12 bases, and 13 bases lay in between. CDR3 DNA sequence: TGTGCCAGCAGTTCCGCGACCAGCCTACCCCTCCACTTT. It specifies CASSSATSLPLHF.

The V and J genes are TRBV12-5 and TRBJ1-3; no firm D call. The CDR3 has 15 amino acids. Germline loops: CDR1 LGHNT, CDR2 FRNRAP. Trimming took off 8 bases at V and 4 bases at J, with 18 bases between the two ends. The chain's CDR3 is CASQTAGGPGNTIYF. CDR3 sequence (DNA): TGTGCTAGTCAAACGGCAGGTGGGCCGGGAAACACCATATATTTT.

This chain joins TRBV9 and TRBJ2-3; 8 positions match TRBD2. The CDR3 loop spans 16 amino acids. Losses at the gene ends were 0 bases for V and 2 bases for J; bases not matched to a gene: 5. CDR1 SGDLS and CDR2 YYNGEE come from the germline V gene. The CDR3 reads CASSVEGSGNTDTQYF. In DNA form, the CDR3 reads TGTGCCAGCAGCGTAGAAGGTAGCGGGAACACAGATACGCAGTATTTT.

This chain links TRBV5-1 with TRBJ2-6, with 7 nucleotides matching TRBD1. The germline V gene encodes CDR1 SGHRS and CDR2 YFSETQ. This CDR3 is 16 amino acids long. V was pared by 7 bases and J by 4 bases, with 11 bases of the junction left unmatched. DNA of the CDR3: TGCGCCAGCTTCCCGGGACAGTGGAGCGGGGCCAACGTCCTGACTTTC. Amino acids: CASFPGQWSGANVLTF.

This sequence joins TRBV28 and TRBJ2-1; D gene uncertain. V lost 7 bases, J lost 2 bases, and 15 bases lay in between. Germline loops: CDR1 MDHEN, CDR2 SYDVKM. This CDR3 region has 15 residues. CDR3 in amino acids: CASTLGGLPYNEQFF. The DNA of the CDR3 is TGTGCCAGCACCTTAGGCGGTTTACCCTACAATGAGCAGTTCTTC.

The rearrangement joins TRBV19 to TRBJ1-1; possibly TRBD1 for D (5 bases). Trimming shortened V by 5 bases and J by 1 base, and 11 bases separated the two germline ends. Germline loops: CDR1 LNHDA, CDR2 SQIVND (reference sequence). The CDR3 is made up of 14 amino acids. CDR3 sequence: CASSFRDPNTEAFF. The CDR3 DNA follows: TGTGCCAGTAGTTTCCGGGACCCGAACACTGAAGCTTTCTTT.

The chain combines TRBV24-1 with TRBJ2-2; D may be TRBD1 (6 bases). This CDR3 region has 16 residues. The V end lost 2 bases, the J end lost 5 bases, and 14 bases lay between the germline ends. Germline CDR1 reads KGHDR; CDR2 reads SFDVKD. CDR3 residues: CATSDSPRGNTGELFF. CDR3 DNA: TGTGCCACCAGTGATTCCCCCAGGGGAAATACCGGGGAGCTGTTTTTT.

This clone was seen just once. The gene calls are TRBV5-4 and TRBJ1-4; D is unclear. V lost 4 bases to trimming and J lost 2 bases, with 15 bases between them. Germline V gene sequence: CDR1 SGHNT, CDR2 YYREEE (reference sequence). The CDR3 totals 16 residues. The CDR3 spells CASSRPEGGTNEKLFF. CDR3 sequence (DNA): TGTGCCAGCAGCCGACCCGAGGGTGGCACTAATGAAAAACTGTTTTTT. The complete variable domain, with remaining parts taken from reference TRBV5-4 and TRBJ1-4, reads ETGVTQSPTHLIKTRGQQVTLRCSSQSGHNTVSWYQQALGQGPQFIFQYYREEENGRGNFPPRFSGLQFPNYSSELNVNALELDDSALYLCASSRPEGGTNEKLFFGSGTQLSVL.

The J gene is TRBJ2-2, the V gene TRBV5-1; a possible D gene is TRBD2 (6 bases). Germline assignment: CDR1 SGHRS and CDR2 YFSETQ. The V and J ends lost 5 bases and 1 base respectively, with 9 bases between them. This CDR3 region has 14 residues. The CDR3 DNA follows: TGCGCCAGCAGACTTAGCGGGAACACCGGGGAGCTGTTTTTT. Protein: CASRLSGNTGELFF. Filled out from reference TRBV5-1 and TRBJ2-2, the complete variable domain reads KAGVTQTPRYLIKTRGQQVTLSCSPISGHRSVSWYQQTPGQGLQFLFEYFSETQRNKGNFPGRFSGRQFSNSRSEMNVSTLELGDSALYLCASRLSGNTGELFFGEGSRLTVL.